The 22 T cell receptor beta chains presented below share a single source sample, sequenced in a study of T cell repertoires in cytomegalovirus infection. Their recognized antigens are unknown. TCRdb ran MiXCR on the reads and lists one entry per CDR3 protein. The sample consists of 640,000 or so distinct CDR3 sequences, roughly a third of them appearing once. The source material was cultured PBMCs, sampled from culture after CMV antigen stimulation. The receptors stem from a human donor in good health (CMV status not recorded). Some clones in this sample may be carry-over from other donors' samples.

The chain is built from TRBV18 and TRBJ2-5; D may be TRBD1 (5 bases). Germline V CDR1 and CDR2: KGHSH, LQKENI. Deletions cut 6 bases from V and 4 bases from J, with 15 bases between. CDR3 size: 14 residues. The CDR3 protein is CASSLPYRRETQYF. The CDR3, as DNA: TGTGCCAGCTCCCTACCCTACAGGCGAGAGACCCAGTACTTC.

This clonotype was counted a few times. The chain couples TRBV7-2 to TRBJ2-1, with TRBD2 matching 10 bases. CDR1 is SGHTA, CDR2 FQGNSA, per germline. The V and J ends lost 6 bases and 16 bases, in that order; junction bases with no gene match: 12. CDR3 length: 13 residues. Written as DNA, the CDR3 is TGTGCCAGCAGTCGACGGTCCCTAGCGGGAGACTTCTTC. It translates to CASSRRSLAGDFF.

The chain uses TRBV6-6 and TRBJ2-7, with a tentative D call TRBD1 (6 bases). The CDR3 length is 13 residues. The V end lost 7 bases, the J end lost 1 base, and 11 bases lay between the germline ends. Germline V gene sequence: CDR1 MNHNY, CDR2 SVGAGI (reference sequence). DNA of the CDR3: TGTGCCAGCAATCCCGGGACATCCTACGAGCAGTACTTC. Translated: CASNPGTSYEQYF.

This clonotype was seen more than once but under ten times. The chain carries TRBV4-3 and TRBJ2-4; D call uncertain. This CDR3 spans 11 amino acids. Germline CDR1 LGHNA, CDR2 YSLEER. The germline V and J ends were trimmed by 2 bases and 8 bases, with 4 bases remaining between them. CDR3: CASSQLDIQYF. CDR3 in DNA: TGCGCCAGCAGCCAATTAGACATTCAGTACTTC.

The chain employs TRBV2 and TRBJ2-7; no definite D call. The CDR3 covers 12 residues. Trimming took 7 bases from V and 6 from J, leaving 13 bases between them. Germline values: CDR1 SNHLY, CDR2 FYNNEI. The CDR3 spells CASTISPTEQYF. CDR3 bases: TGTGCCAGCACTATTTCTCCCACCGAGCAGTACTTC.

The rearrangement links TRBV12-3 or TRBV12-4 to TRBJ2-1, with 13 bases aligning to TRBD2. The length of the CDR3 is 17 residues. J lost 8 bases, V lost 1 base, and 8 bases had no gene match. CDR3 protein: CASSLGLTSGGVDEQFF. CDR3 nucleotide sequence: TGTGCCAGCAGTTTAGGGTTAACTAGCGGGGGGGTGGATGAGCAGTTCTTC.

V and J are TRBV20-1 and TRBJ2-3; the D gene is possibly TRBD2 (6 bases). Trimming pared 3 bases from V and 4 bases from J, leaving 20 bases between. This CDR3 contains 16 residues. Germline values: CDR1 DFQATT, CDR2 SNEGSKA (reference sequence). The CDR3 DNA reads as TGCAGTGCTAGGCGGATGAGACTAGTGAACCCAGATACGCAGTATTTT. Its protein product is CSARRMRLVNPDTQYF.

This clonotype was seen many times. The chain joins TRBV7-9 to TRBJ2-2; D remains ambiguous. The CDR3 is 15 amino acids. Germline CDR1 and CDR2: SEHNR and FQNEAQ (reference sequence). The V end was cut by 1 base, the J end by 2 bases, with 8 bases between. The CDR3 region is CASSLVSSNTGELFF. As DNA, the CDR3 is TGTGCCAGCAGCTTAGTGTCTAGTAACACCGGGGAGCTGTTTTTT.

The chain couples TRBV12-3 or TRBV12-4 to TRBJ2-1; TRBD1 or TRBD2 may be the D gene (5 bases each). CDR3 length: 13 residues. V was shortened by 6 bases and J by 4 bases, with 10 bases between the two germline ends. CDR3 in DNA: TGTGCCAGCAGGAGGGACGTTTACAATGAGCAGTTCTTC. Translation gives CASRRDVYNEQFF.

The rearrangement uses TRBV7-8 and TRBJ2-1; 8 bases align to TRBD2. Per the germline V gene, CDR1 is SGHVS and CDR2 is FQNEAQ. V lost 1 base, J lost 4 bases, and 9 bases stayed unmatched. This CDR3 contains 17 residues. The chain's CDR3 is CASSLGLTGTRYNEQFF. DNA for the CDR3: TGTGCCAGCAGCTTAGGCCTCACCGGGACTAGATACAATGAGCAGTTCTTC.

The chain employs TRBV2 and TRBJ2-7, with TRBD1 as a possible D gene (6 bases). CDR1 is SNHLY and CDR2 is FYNNEI in the germline V gene. V was cut by 6 bases and J by 2 bases, with 17 bases left in between. The length of the CDR3 is 15 residues. The CDR3 region is CASRKKQGGPYEQYF. In DNA, the CDR3 is TGTGCCAGCAGGAAAAAACAGGGCGGGCCCTACGAGCAGTACTTC.

This clonotype was seen more than once but under ten times. The chain links TRBV11-2 to TRBJ1-1; D is uncertain. Per the germline V gene, CDR1 is SGHAT and CDR2 is FQNNGV. The CDR3 runs 13 residues. Between the trimmed V and J ends, which lost 0 bases and 8 bases, there was a span of 10 bases. The CDR3 region is CASSLERRPEAFF. The CDR3, as DNA: TGTGCCAGCAGCTTAGAAAGGCGACCAGAAGCTTTCTTT.

This clonotype was seen a single time. V and J are TRBV5-1 and TRBJ1-1; D possibly corresponds to TRBD1 (6 bases). Germline CDR1 SGHRS, CDR2 YFSETQ. The V end lost 3 bases, the J end lost 5 bases, and 14 bases lay between the germline ends. The CDR3 consists of 14 residues. The CDR3 loop is CASSSQGRGTEAFF. The CDR3 bases are TGCGCCAGCAGCTCCCAGGGGCGAGGGACTGAAGCTTTCTTT.

The rearrangement joins TRBV30 to TRBJ1-4, with D possibly TRBD1 on 5 matching bases. Trimming removed 4 bases from V and 6 bases from J, with 15 bases in between. This CDR3 comprises 14 residues. The V gene's germline CDR1 is GTSNPN and CDR2 SVGIG (reference sequence). The CDR3 reads CAWKGELSDEKLFF. CDR3 nucleotide sequence: TGTGCCTGGAAAGGGGAACTGAGCGATGAAAAACTGTTTTTT.

The genes are TRBV28 and TRBJ2-7; TRBD1 aligns across 7 bases. The CDR3 is made up of 15 amino acids. Unmatched junction bases numbered 10, after V lost 5 bases and J lost 3 bases. Germline values: CDR1 MDHEN, CDR2 SYDVKM. In nucleotides, the CDR3 is TGTGCCAGCAGTACCAACCTCGGACAGGTCTACGAGCAGTACTTC. Protein: CASSTNLGQVYEQYF.

This clonotype appeared a single time. The V call is TRBV10-3, the J call TRBJ2-2; 8 bases fit TRBD2. Germline V gives CDR1 ENHRY, CDR2 SYGVKD. CDR3 size: 14 residues. Losses at the gene ends were 5 bases for V and 6 bases for J; bases not matched to a gene: 5. CDR3 residues: CAISPTAGAGELFF. Here the CDR3 DNA reads TGTGCCATCAGTCCCACAGCGGGGGCCGGGGAGCTGTTTTTT.

This clonotype showed up just a few times. The chain couples TRBV7-3 to TRBJ1-1; D is uncertain. The CDR3 totals 13 residues. Per germline, CDR1 SGHTA and CDR2 FQGTGA. Trimming removed 5 bases from V and 6 bases from J, with 13 bases in between. For the CDR3, the DNA is TGTGCCAGCAGCCAGCCCGAGGCCTCTGAAGCTTTCTTT. Residues: CASSQPEASEAFF.

In its sample, this clonotype was seen a few times. V is TRBV7-7 and J is TRBJ2-1, with 9 bases fitting TRBD2. Unmatched junction bases numbered 4, after V lost 3 bases and J lost 4 bases. Germline lookup yields CDR1 SSHAT and CDR2 FNYEAQ (reference sequence). The CDR3 extends over 15 amino acids. CDR3 protein: CASSLSLAGYNEQFF. CDR3 nucleotides: TGTGCCAGCAGCTTGTCCCTAGCGGGATACAATGAGCAGTTCTTC. The variable domain in full, with the rest retrieved from reference TRBV7-7 and TRBJ2-1, is GAGVSQSPRYKVTKRGQDVTLRCDPISSHATLYWYQQALGQGPEFLTYFNYEAQPDKSGLPSDRFSAERPEGSISTLTIQRTEQRDSAMYRCASSLSLAGYNEQFFGPGTRLTVL.

The rearrangement links TRBV4-3 to TRBJ1-4; weak D call: TRBD1 (5 bases). Trimming left V 4 bases short and J 11 bases short, with 17 bases between. In germline, CDR1 is LGHNA, CDR2 YSLEER. This CDR3 has 14 residues. In DNA, the CDR3 is TGCGCCAGCAGCCCTACGGGGCCCCTGGAGAAACTGTTTTTT. Translation gives CASSPTGPLEKLFF.

The chain employs TRBV18 and TRBJ2-5; no reliable D call. CDR3 length: 13 amino acids. From germline, CDR1 is KGHSH and CDR2 LQKENI. Deletions cut 3 bases from V and 5 bases from J, with 10 bases between. CDR3 loop: CASSPLPDETQYF. The CDR3 coding sequence is TGTGCCAGCTCACCCCTCCCCGACGAGACCCAGTACTTC.

This clonotype was observed a handful of times. This sequence joins TRBV12-3 or TRBV12-4 and TRBJ2-1, with D maybe TRBD2 (7 bases). This CDR3 contains 16 residues. V lost 5 bases, J lost 2 bases, and 16 bases lay in between. The DNA for the CDR3 is TGTGCCAGCAGTACTACCGGGGGGCTAGCCTACAATGAGCAGTTCTTC. This codes for CASSTTGGLAYNEQFF.

The chain carries TRBV29-1 and TRBJ2-2; 10 bases map to TRBD2. The CDR3 contains 14 residues. Per germline, CDR1 SQVTM and CDR2 ANQGSEA. J gave up 4 bases and V 5 bases, and 4 bases lay outside the gene matches. The CDR3 here is CSVQAGGGTGELFF. CDR3 DNA sequence: TGCAGCGTTCAAGCGGGAGGGGGCACCGGGGAGCTGTTTTTT.